Following are 14 T cell receptor beta chains from one sample sequenced in a study of blood T cell repertoires in COVID-19. Clones were read by immunoSEQ multiplex PCR, and TCRdb kept only the in-frame ones, dropping some. Of over 100,000 clones listed, around 80% are singletons. What was sequenced was peripheral blood. The source is a woman in her sixties or seventies with acute or convalescent COVID-19.

This chain connects TRBV5-6 to TRBJ2-7; 7 bases line up with TRBD2. In germline, CDR1 is SGHDT, CDR2 YYEEEE. CDR3 size: 19 residues. V dropped 3 bases and J dropped 5; count of bases not matched to a gene: 23. This CDR3 reads CASSSRRDSWGRALDEQYF. The CDR3 DNA is TGTGCCAGCAGCTCCCGCAGAGACTCTTGGGGGAGGGCCCTAGACGAGCAGTACTTC.

This clone was seen only a few times. The chain carries TRBV5-4 and TRBJ2-3; D might be TRBD2 (6 bases). The CDR3 extends over 16 amino acids. V was shortened by 6 bases and J by 1 base, with 18 bases between the two germline ends. Looked up from germline, CDR1 is SGHNT and CDR2 is YYREEE (reference sequence). In nucleotides, the CDR3 is TGTGCCAGCATGGGGGACCGATTAGCGGGCACAGATACGCAGTATTTT. Its protein is CASMGDRLAGTDTQYF.

The count of this clone is one. The CDR3 region is CASSRDPSGGAETQYF. CDR3 in DNA: TGTGCCAGCAGCCGGGACCCTAGCGGGGGGGCAGAGACCCAGTACTTC. This chain uses TRBV3-1 (or the pseudogene TRBV3-2) with TRBJ2-5, with 12 nucleotides matching TRBD2. This CDR3 is 16 amino acids long. Germline V gene data show CDR1 as LGHDT and CDR2 as YNNKEL (reference sequence). The J segment lost 4 bases and the V segment lost 4 bases, leaving 7 bases of the junction unmatched.

V and J are TRBV7-9 and TRBJ2-3, with D unresolved. This CDR3 spans 15 amino acids. Between the trimmed V and J ends, which lost 5 bases and 0 bases, there was a span of 12 bases. Looked up from germline, CDR1 is SEHNR and CDR2 is FQNEAQ (reference sequence). CDR3 sequence: CASSPGTVSTDTQYF. The DNA of the CDR3 is TGTGCCAGCAGCCCTGGCACCGTTAGCACAGATACGCAGTATTTT.

The chain is built from TRBV10-1 and TRBJ2-1, with D perhaps matching TRBD2 (6 bases). Per the germline V gene, CDR1 is WNHNN and CDR2 is SYGVQD (reference sequence). CDR3 size: 15 residues. V lost 2 bases and J 8 bases, leaving 16 bases between the germline ends. The CDR3 reads CASSEPGTLQDEQFF. The CDR3 nucleotides are TGCGCCAGCAGTGAGCCTGGGACTCTCCAGGATGAGCAGTTCTTC.

The chain joins TRBV7-3 to TRBJ1-1; D not certain. The CDR3 totals 14 residues. CDR1 and CDR2 from the germline V gene are SGHTA and FQGTGA. V was shortened by 1 base and J by 4 bases, with 10 bases between the two germline ends. The CDR3 protein is CASSLNSPPTEAFF. CDR3 bases: TGTGCCAGCAGCTTAAACAGTCCTCCCACTGAAGCTTTCTTT.

The chain combines TRBV2 with TRBJ1-5; 7 nucleotides align to TRBD1. Germline CDR1 SNHLY, CDR2 FYNNEI. With 6 bases clipped from V and 2 bases from J, the junction kept 7 bases outside the gene matches. The CDR3 is 15 residues long. CDR3: CASSSGQVGNQPQHF. CDR3 bases: TGTGCCAGCAGCTCAGGACAGGTCGGCAATCAGCCCCAGCATTTT.

The genes are TRBV7-9 and TRBJ2-7; 12 positions match TRBD1. The J segment lost 6 bases and the V segment lost 11 bases, leaving 5 bases of the junction unmatched. Germline CDR1 and CDR2: SEHNR and FQNEAQ (reference sequence). The CDR3 runs to 12 residues. In DNA, the CDR3 is TGTGCCTCGGGGACAGGGGGCCCCGAGCAGTACTTC. Translated: CASGTGGPEQYF.

The chain is built from TRBV5-6 and TRBJ1-2; D unclear. The length of the CDR3 is 15 residues. Germline V gene lookup returns CDR1 SGHDT and CDR2 YYEEEE. V was clipped by 1 base and J by 7 bases, with 17 bases between them. The CDR3: CASSLRRTGGSGYTF. CDR3 nucleotide sequence: TGTGCCAGCAGCTTGAGAAGGACGGGAGGAAGTGGCTACACCTTC.

The genes are TRBV6-2 or TRBV6-3 and TRBJ2-5; D is perhaps TRBD1 (6 bases). Germline CDR1 is MNHEY and CDR2 is SVGEGT. Trimming took 1 base from V and 5 from J, leaving 8 bases between them. CDR3 length equals 13 residues. CDR3 region: CASSYLQGETQYF. DNA of the CDR3: TGTGCCAGCAGTTACTTACAGGGTGAGACCCAGTACTTC.

This chain joins TRBV10-1 and TRBJ1-5; D unclear. This CDR3 comprises 13 residues. Trimming took 0 bases from V and 5 from J, leaving 5 bases between them. In germline, CDR1 is WNHNN, CDR2 SYGVQD (reference sequence). The CDR3 coding sequence is TGCGCCAGCAGTGAGTCCCCAGATCAGCCCCAGCATTTT. This translates into CASSESPDQPQHF.

V usage is TRBV5-6 and J usage is TRBJ1-1; a weak D match, TRBD1 (6 bases). V shed 6 bases and J shed 5 bases, with 11 bases lying between them. This CDR3 is built from 12 residues. Per the germline V gene, CDR1 is SGHDT and CDR2 is YYEEEE. DNA of the CDR3: TGTGCCAGCACGAACAGGGTTACTGAAGCTTTCTTT. Amino acids: CASTNRVTEAFF.

V is TRBV9 and J is TRBJ2-3; D not certain. CDR3 length equals 15 residues. V was shortened by 0 bases and J by 0 bases, with 8 bases between the two germline ends. Looked up from germline, CDR1 is SGDLS and CDR2 is YYNGEE. CDR3 in DNA: TGTGCCAGCAGCGTAGGCGACTCTAGCACAGATACGCAGTATTTT. It is translated as CASSVGDSSTDTQYF.

The rearrangement uses TRBV3-1 (or the pseudogene TRBV3-2) and TRBJ2-1; maybe TRBD1 (5 bases). The germline gives CDR1 LGHDT, CDR2 YNNKEL (reference sequence). Deletions cut 5 bases from V and 6 bases from J, with 11 bases between. The CDR3 spans 13 residues. The CDR3 spells CASSVWGLNEQFF. DNA for the CDR3: TGTGCCAGCAGCGTCTGGGGCCTCAATGAGCAGTTCTTC.